This T cell receptor (beta chain) was found in a study of blood T cell repertoires in COVID-19. The wider study: COVID-19 samples, acute and convalescent, were from the United States, Italy and Spain. Sample material is recorded as cDNA or gDNA derived from T cells, B-cell-depleted T cells, or PBMCs.

The CDR3 loop spans 15 amino acids. The germline CDR1 and CDR2 sequences are MNHEY and SVGAGI. V was pared by 5 bases and J by 9 bases, with 17 bases between. In the authors' workflow: Nucleated cell number was recorded as an estimate derived from reference gene primer amplification. The table came from immunoSEQ multiplex PCR; TCRdb's copy has only in-frame clones and leaves some out. V and J calls and clone size follow that table, whereas D and trimming were derived from the DNA. The sample includes about 94,000 clones, less than 85% of them seen just once. Source material: peripheral blood. This sequence joins TRBV6-5 and TRBJ1-6, with D possibly TRBD1 on 6 matching bases. The receptor was isolated from an elderly woman with acute or convalescent COVID-19. The CDR3 nucleotides are TGTGCCAGCAGTCCTGACAGGCGGCAGGGTTCACCCCTCCACTTT. It is translated as CASSPDRRQGSPLHF.